The table lists the clone carrying this T cell receptor beta chain with a few counts. The sample originates from a study of blood T cell repertoires in COVID-19. Study information: Samples taken during acute and convalescent COVID-19 were collected in the United States, Italy and Spain.

Germline CDR1 and CDR2: MDHEN and SYDVKM. V was pared by 10 bases and J by 4 bases, with 22 bases between. This CDR3 comprises 15 residues. In the authors' methods: Amplification with reference gene primers provided the estimates of nucleated cell counts. TCRdb's copy holds only in-frame clones and misses some; the assay was immunoSEQ multiplex PCR. The DNA gave D and trimming, while V, J and clone size come from that table. The sample contains around 150,000 clones, roughly 80% of which appear only once. Sequenced material: peripheral blood. This chain joins TRBV28 and TRBJ1-1, with D perhaps matching TRBD1 (5 bases). The sequence came from a man in his 70s with acute or convalescent COVID-19. In DNA, the CDR3 is TGTGCCATCCTATCTACCGGGGGAGGTGGCACTGAAGCTTTCTTT. Translating it yields CAILSTGGGGTEAFF.